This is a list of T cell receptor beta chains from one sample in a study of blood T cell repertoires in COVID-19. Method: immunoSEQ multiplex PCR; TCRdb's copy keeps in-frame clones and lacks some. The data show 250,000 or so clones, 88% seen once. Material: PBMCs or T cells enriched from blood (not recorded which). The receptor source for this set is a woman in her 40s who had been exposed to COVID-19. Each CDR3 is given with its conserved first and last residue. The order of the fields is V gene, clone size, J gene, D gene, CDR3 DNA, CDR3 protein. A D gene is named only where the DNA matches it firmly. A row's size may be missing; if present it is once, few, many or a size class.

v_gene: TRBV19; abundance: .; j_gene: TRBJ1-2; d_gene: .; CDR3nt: TGTGCCAGTAGCCCGGACATACGCTATGGCTACACCTTC; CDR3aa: CASSPDIRYGYTF
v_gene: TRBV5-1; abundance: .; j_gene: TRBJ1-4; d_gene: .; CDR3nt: TGCGCCAGCAGCTTGGCCGGGGGAACGGGTGAAAAACTGTTTTTT; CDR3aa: CASSLAGGTGEKLFF
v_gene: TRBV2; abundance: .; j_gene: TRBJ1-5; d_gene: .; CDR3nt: TGTGCCAGCAAGGACAGACGAAATCAGCCCCAGCATTTT; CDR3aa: CASKDRRNQPQHF
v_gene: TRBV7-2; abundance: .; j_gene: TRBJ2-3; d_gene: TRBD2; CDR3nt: TGTGCCAGCAGCTTGGGGGGGACGGGAGATACGCAGTATTTT; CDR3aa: CASSLGGTGDTQYF
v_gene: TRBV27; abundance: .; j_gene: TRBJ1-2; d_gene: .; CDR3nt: TGTGCCAGCAGTTTGGGTCTTGGGGGGATAGATGGCTACACCTTC; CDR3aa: CASSLGLGGIDGYTF
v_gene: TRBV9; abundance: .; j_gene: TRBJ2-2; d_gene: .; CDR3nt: TGTGCCAGCAGCGTAATGGACTCTCTAGGGGGGGAGCTGTTTTTT; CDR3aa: CASSVMDSLGGELFF
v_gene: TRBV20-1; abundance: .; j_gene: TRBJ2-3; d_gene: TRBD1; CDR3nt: TGCAGTGCTAGTATGGATTTTGACAGGGGGGATTCAGATACGCAGTATTTT; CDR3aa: CSASMDFDRGDSDTQYF
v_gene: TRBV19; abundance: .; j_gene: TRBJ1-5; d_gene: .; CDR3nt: TGTGCCAGTAGTATAGCATCGGGGGGACGTCAGCCCCAGCATTTT; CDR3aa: CASSIASGGRQPQHF
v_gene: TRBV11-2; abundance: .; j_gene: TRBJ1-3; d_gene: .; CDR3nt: TGTGCCAGCAACGAAATTTACAGGGAAGGCTCTGGAAACACCATATATTTT; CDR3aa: CASNEIYREGSGNTIYF
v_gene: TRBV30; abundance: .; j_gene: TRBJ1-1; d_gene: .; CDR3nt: TGTGCCTGGATGAGGGGGGGCGGCCCTGAAGCTTTCTTT; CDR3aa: CAWMRGGGPEAFF
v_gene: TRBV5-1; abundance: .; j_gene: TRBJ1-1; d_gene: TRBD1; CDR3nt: TGCGCCAGCAGCTTCCCACAGGGGCAGAACACTGAAGCTTTCTTT; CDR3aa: CASSFPQGQNTEAFF
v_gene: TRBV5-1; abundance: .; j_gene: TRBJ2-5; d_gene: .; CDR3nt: TGCGCCAGCAGCTTGGAGGGGTCGGGCATTAGAGAGACCCAGTACTTC; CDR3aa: CASSLEGSGIRETQYF
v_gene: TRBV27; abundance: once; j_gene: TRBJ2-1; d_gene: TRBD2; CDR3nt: TGTGCCAGCAGTGTACTCTCGCGGGGGGGCGAGCAGTTCTTC; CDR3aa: CASSVLSRGGEQFF
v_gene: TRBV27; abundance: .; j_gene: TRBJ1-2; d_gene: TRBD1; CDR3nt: TGTGCCAGCAGACAGGGGGGTAAGAATGGCTACACCTTC; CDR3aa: CASRQGGKNGYTF
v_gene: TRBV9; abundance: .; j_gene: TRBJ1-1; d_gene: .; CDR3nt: TGTGCCAGCAGCGGTGAACAGGGATTATTGAACACTGAAGCTTTCTTT; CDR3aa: CASSGEQGLLNTEAFF
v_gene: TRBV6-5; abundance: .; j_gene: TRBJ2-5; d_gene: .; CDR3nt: TGTGCCAGCAGTTACGGCCCAGAGGGGACTGAGACCCAGTACTTC; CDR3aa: CASSYGPEGTETQYF
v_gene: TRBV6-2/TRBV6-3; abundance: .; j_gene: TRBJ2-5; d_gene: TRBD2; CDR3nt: TGTGCCAGCAGCCTAGCGGACCTAACCGACCCAGAGGAGACCCAGTACTTC; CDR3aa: CASSLADLTDPEETQYF
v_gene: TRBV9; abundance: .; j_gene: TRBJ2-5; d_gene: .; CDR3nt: TGTGCCAGCAGCGTAAGACCCGTCAGTCCAGGCGTGGAGACCCAGTACTTC; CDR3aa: CASSVRPVSPGVETQYF
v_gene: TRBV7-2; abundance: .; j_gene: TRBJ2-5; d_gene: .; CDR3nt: TGTGCCAGCAGAAACGGGTCGCTACAATTACGGACCCAGTACTTC; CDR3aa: CASRNGSLQLRTQYF
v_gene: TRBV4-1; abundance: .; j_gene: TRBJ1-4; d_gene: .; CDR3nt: TGCGCCAGCAGCCAGGCCGACAGGACGACTAATGAAAAACTGTTTTTT; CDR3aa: CASSQADRTTNEKLFF
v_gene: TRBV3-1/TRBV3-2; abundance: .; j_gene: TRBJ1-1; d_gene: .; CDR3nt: TGTGCCAGCAGCCAAGAGACAACAGAGAACACTGAAGCTTTCTTT; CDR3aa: CASSQETTENTEAFF
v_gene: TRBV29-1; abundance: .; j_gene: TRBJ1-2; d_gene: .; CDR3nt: TGCAGCGTTGGGGGGCGGGGGCTCAGTGGCTACACCTTC; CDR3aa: CSVGGRGLSGYTF
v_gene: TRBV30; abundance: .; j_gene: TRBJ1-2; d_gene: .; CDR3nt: TGTGCCTGGAAAGTGGGGGGGGCGAAGTTTATCTATGGCTACACCTTC; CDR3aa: CAWKVGGAKFIYGYTF
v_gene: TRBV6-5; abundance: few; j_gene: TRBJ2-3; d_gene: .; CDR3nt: TGTGCCAGCAGTTACTCAGGGAGAACAGATACGCAGTATTTT; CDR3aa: CASSYSGRTDTQYF
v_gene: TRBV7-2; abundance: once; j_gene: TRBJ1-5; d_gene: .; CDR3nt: TGTGCCAGCAGCTTGAGTTTCGGTCAGCCCCAGCATTTT; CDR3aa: CASSLSFGQPQHF
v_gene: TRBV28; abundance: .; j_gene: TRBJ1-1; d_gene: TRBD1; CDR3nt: TGTGCCAGCAGTTTTCCCCCCCGGACAGGTCTCACTGAAGCTTTCTTT; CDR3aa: CASSFPPRTGLTEAFF
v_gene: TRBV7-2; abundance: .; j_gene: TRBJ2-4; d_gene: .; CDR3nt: TGTGCCAGCAGCTTATCACAGGGTTTGATGAGCATTCAGTACTTC; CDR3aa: CASSLSQGLMSIQYF
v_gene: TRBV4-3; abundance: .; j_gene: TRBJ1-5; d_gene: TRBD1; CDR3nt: TGCGCCAGCAGCCAAGAGGAGGGGGCCAATCAGCCCCAGCATTTT; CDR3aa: CASSQEEGANQPQHF
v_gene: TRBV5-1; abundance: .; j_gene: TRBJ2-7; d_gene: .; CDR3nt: TGCGCCAGCACCGGGGGGACAGGACCCTACGAGCAGTACTTC; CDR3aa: CASTGGTGPYEQYF
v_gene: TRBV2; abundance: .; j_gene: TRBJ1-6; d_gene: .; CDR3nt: TGTGCCAGCACCACAGGGAACGCCCCCCTTCCCCTCCACTTT; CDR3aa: CASTTGNAPLPLHF
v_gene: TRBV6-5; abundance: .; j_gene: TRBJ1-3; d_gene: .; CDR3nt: TGTGCCAGCAGTTACTCGACTTCAGCCTCTGGAAACACCATATATTTT; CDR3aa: CASSYSTSASGNTIYF
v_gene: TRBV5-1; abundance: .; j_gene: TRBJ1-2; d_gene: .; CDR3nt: TGTGCCAGCAGCCCCACGGCGGGGGACTACACCTTC; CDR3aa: CASSPTAGDYTF
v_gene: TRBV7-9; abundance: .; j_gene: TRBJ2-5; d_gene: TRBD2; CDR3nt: TGTGCCAGCAGCCCCCCAGGAGGAGCGGGAGTCACTGAGACCCAGTACTTC; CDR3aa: CASSPPGGAGVTETQYF
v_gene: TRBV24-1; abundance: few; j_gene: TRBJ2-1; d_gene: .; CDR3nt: TGTGCCACCAGTGACCCTGAAGTCAGCGGTCCCCTTAGCTCCAATGAGCAGTTCTTC; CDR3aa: CATSDPEVSGPLSSNEQFF
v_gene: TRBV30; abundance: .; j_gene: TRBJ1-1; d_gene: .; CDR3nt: TGTGCCTGGATCATGAACACTGAAGCTTTCTTT; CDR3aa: CAWIMNTEAFF
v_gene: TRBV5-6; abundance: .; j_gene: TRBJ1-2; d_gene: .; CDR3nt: TGTGCCAGCAGCCTAATCGGGGGTGCTAACTATGGCTACACCTTC; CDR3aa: CASSLIGGANYGYTF
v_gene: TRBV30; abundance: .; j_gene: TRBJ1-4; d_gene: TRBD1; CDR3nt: TGTGCCTGGAGTGCCCCGGGACAGGGGGAGGGAACTAATGAAAAACTGTTTTTT; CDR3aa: CAWSAPGQGEGTNEKLFF
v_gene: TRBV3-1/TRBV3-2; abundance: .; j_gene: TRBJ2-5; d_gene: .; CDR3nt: TGTGCCAGCACCGACGAGGGGACTGCCGGGACCCAGTACTTC; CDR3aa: CASTDEGTAGTQYF
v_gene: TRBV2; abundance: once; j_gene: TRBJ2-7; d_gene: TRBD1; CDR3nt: TGTGCCAGCGAGGGACAGGGGCACTACGAGCAGTACTTC; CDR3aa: CASEGQGHYEQYF
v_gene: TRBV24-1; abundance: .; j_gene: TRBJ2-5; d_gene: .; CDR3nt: TGTGCCACCAGTGAGTCGGGAGGGGGACAGGGAGAGACCCAGTACTTC; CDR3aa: CATSESGGGQGETQYF
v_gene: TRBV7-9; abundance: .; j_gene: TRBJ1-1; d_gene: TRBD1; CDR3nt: TGTGCCACACAAGACAGGGACGGGACTGAAGCTTTCTTT; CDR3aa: CATQDRDGTEAFF
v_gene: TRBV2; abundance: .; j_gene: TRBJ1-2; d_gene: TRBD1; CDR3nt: TGTGCCAGCAGAGGGGGCGCAGGCTATGGCTACACCTTC; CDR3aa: CASRGGAGYGYTF
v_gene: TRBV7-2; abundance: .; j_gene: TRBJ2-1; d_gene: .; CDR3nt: TGTGCCAGCAGCTTATATCTCGGTTACAATGAGCAGTTCTTC; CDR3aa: CASSLYLGYNEQFF
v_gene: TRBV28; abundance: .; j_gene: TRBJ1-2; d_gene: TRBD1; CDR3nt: TGTGCCAGCAGTTTGGGAGCTACAGGGGGCCGTGGCTACACCTTC; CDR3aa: CASSLGATGGRGYTF
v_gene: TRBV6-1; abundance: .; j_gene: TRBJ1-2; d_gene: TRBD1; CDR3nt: TGTGCCAGCAGTGAAACCGAACAGGGGGGTGGCTACACCTTC; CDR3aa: CASSETEQGGGYTF
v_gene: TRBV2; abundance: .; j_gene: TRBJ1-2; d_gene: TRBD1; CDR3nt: TGTGCCAGTTCGACAGGGAACTATGGCTACACCTTC; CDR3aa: CASSTGNYGYTF
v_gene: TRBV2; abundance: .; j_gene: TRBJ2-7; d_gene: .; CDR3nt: TGTGCCAGCAGTGAGCCGGGGGGCGCCTTC; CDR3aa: CASSEPGGAF
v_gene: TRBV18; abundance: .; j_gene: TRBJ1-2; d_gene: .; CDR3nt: TGTGCCAGCTCACCGGCCCGAGGACAGAACTATGGCTACACCTTC; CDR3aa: CASSPARGQNYGYTF
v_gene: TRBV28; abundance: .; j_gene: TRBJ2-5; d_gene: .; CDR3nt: TGTGCCAGCAGTTTACGACTCGGGGGTAAAGAGACCCAGTACTTC; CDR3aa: CASSLRLGGKETQYF
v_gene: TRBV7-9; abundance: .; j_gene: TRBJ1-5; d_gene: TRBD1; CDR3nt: TGTGCCAGCAGCTCAGGACAGGGCAATCAGCCCCAGCATTTT; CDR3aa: CASSSGQGNQPQHF
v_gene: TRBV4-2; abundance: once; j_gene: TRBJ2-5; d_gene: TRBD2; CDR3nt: TGTGCCAGCAGCCAGCGGGAGGCTAGCGGGGGTTTAGAGACCCAGTACTTC; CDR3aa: CASSQREASGGLETQYF
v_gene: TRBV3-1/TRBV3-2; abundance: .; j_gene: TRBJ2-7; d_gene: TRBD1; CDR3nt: TGTGCCAGCAGCCTACGACAGGGGATAAACGAGCAGTACTTC; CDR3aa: CASSLRQGINEQYF